This T cell receptor (beta chain) was sequenced in a study of shared clonotypes between healthy human individuals. The CDR3 loop spans 13 amino acids. The ends were cut back, 5 bases at V and 8 bases at J, with 13 bases in the middle. Germline CDR1 is WNHNN and CDR2 is SYGVQD (reference sequence). For every subset, genomic DNA was evenly distributed across several immunoSEQ plates. The team ran DNA from unsorted PBMCs on ten immunoSEQ deep assay plates for sequencing. Here immunoSEQ multiplex PCR was the method, and the copy in TCRdb shows in-frame clones only, minus some. The sample holds around 500,000 clones, about four fifths seen once.

The material sequenced was PBMCs. J is TRBJ2-1 and V is TRBV10-1, with D tentatively TRBD2 (5 bases). The receptor comes from a woman aged 40 to 50 in good health. Some clones in this sample may be carry-over from other donors' samples. The CDR3 region has the DNA TGCGCCAGCAGTCGCACTAGGGTAGATGAGCAGTTCTTC. This sequence encodes CASSRTRVDEQFF.